Below are 17 T cell receptor beta chains sequenced from a single sample in a study of cytomegalovirus exposure and HLA in healthy donors. Use of 60 Vbeta and 13 Jbeta primers characterized the PCR. The assay was immunoSEQ multiplex PCR, and TCRdb's table has in-frame clones only and misses some. The sample lists around 120,000 clones; 84% were seen once. Material: PBMCs. Receptors were obtained from a man in his fifties in good health and CMV-seronegative.

This clone was detected a few times. V is TRBV7-2 and J is TRBJ2-7, with D perhaps matching TRBD1 (5 bases). Germline assignment: CDR1 SGHTA and CDR2 FQGNSA. The ends were cut back, 3 bases at V and 2 bases at J, with 17 bases in the middle. The CDR3 covers 16 residues. The CDR3 DNA reads as TGTGCCAGCAGCTTGACCTGGGCAGGGTTAGCCTACGAGCAGTACTTC. Its translation: CASSLTWAGLAYEQYF.

V is TRBV11-3 and J is TRBJ2-1; 8 nucleotides agree with TRBD2. V was pared by 6 bases and J by 5 bases, with 9 bases of the junction left unmatched. The V gene's germline CDR1 is SGHNT and CDR2 YENEEA. The CDR3 sequence is 15 residues long. CDR3 nucleotide sequence: TGTGCCAGCAGGGCGGGTAGCGGGAAGAACAATGAGCAGTTCTTC. Protein product: CASRAGSGKNNEQFF. The full variable domain, completed using reference TRBV11-3 and TRBJ2-1, is EAGVVQSPRYKIIEKKQPVAFWCNPISGHNTLYWYLQNLGQGPELLIRYENEEAVDDSQLPKDRFSAERLKGVDSTLKIQPAELGDSAVYLCASRAGSGKNNEQFFGPGTRLTVL.

The V call is TRBV19, the J call TRBJ1-6; tentatively, D is TRBD1 (5 bases). V lost 3 bases and J lost 8, with 11 bases in between. CDR1 and CDR2 (germline): LNHDA, SQIVND (reference sequence). The CDR3 has 14 amino acids. CDR3 DNA sequence: TGTGCCAGTAGTATTCAGGGCCTCGATTCACCCCTCCACTTT. This encodes CASSIQGLDSPLHF.

The chain has TRBV4-1 and TRBJ1-6, with 8 bases fitting TRBD1. Germline V gene data show CDR1 as MGHRA and CDR2 as YSYEKL. The V segment lost 0 bases and the J segment 8 bases; nucleotides outside the gene matches: 6. The length of the CDR3 is 16 residues. CDR3 in amino acids: CASSQDRNRGDSPLHF. In DNA, the CDR3 is TGCGCCAGCAGCCAAGATCGCAACAGGGGGGATTCACCCCTCCACTTT.

The genes are TRBV5-1 and TRBJ1-4; no reliable D call. V was clipped by 0 bases and J by 5 bases, with 8 bases between them. Germline CDR1 reads SGHRS; CDR2 reads YFSETQ. The CDR3 spans 14 residues. The CDR3 spells CASSLGPSNEKLFF. Written as DNA, the CDR3 is TGCGCCAGCAGCTTGGGTCCATCCAATGAAAAACTGTTTTTT.

V usage is TRBV5-6 and J usage is TRBJ2-3; 10 bases line up with TRBD1. The CDR3 has 16 amino acids. Germline CDR1 and CDR2: SGHDT and YYEEEE. V dropped 4 bases and J dropped 0; count of bases not matched to a gene: 5. The DNA of the CDR3 is TGTGCCAGCAGCGCGGGGACAGGGGATAGCACAGATACGCAGTATTTT. The encoded protein is CASSAGTGDSTDTQYF. Filled out from reference TRBV5-6 and TRBJ2-3, the complete variable domain reads DAGVTQSPTHLIKTRGQQVTLRCSPKSGHDTVSWYQQALGQGPQFIFQYYEEEERQRGNFPDRFSGHQFPNYSSELNVNALLLGDSALYLCASSAGTGDSTDTQYFGPGTRLTVL.

The chain employs TRBV5-4 and TRBJ1-6; the match to TRBD1 covers 8 bases. V was pared by 4 bases and J by 7 bases, with 7 bases of the junction left unmatched. The CDR3 sequence is 15 residues long. Looked up from germline, CDR1 is SGHNT and CDR2 is YYREEE (reference sequence). The CDR3 DNA reads TGTGCCAGCAGCGCTGGACAGGGACTGAATTCACCCCTCCACTTT. This sequence encodes CASSAGQGLNSPLHF.

The genes are TRBV7-3 and TRBJ2-7; D is possibly TRBD2 (6 bases). Germline lookup yields CDR1 SGHTA and CDR2 FQGTGA. This CDR3 region has 13 residues. The ends were cut back, 3 bases at V and 5 bases at J, with 11 bases in the middle. CDR3 DNA: TGTGCCAGCAGCTTGACTAGTAGGGACGAGCAGTACTTC. This gives the protein CASSLTSRDEQYF. The whole variable domain, filled in from reference TRBV7-3 and TRBJ2-7, reads GAGVSQTPSNKVTEKGKYVELRCDPISGHTALYWYRQSLGQGPEFLIYFQGTGAADDSGLPNDRFFAVRPEGSVSTLKIQRTERGDSAVYLCASSLTSRDEQYFGPGTRLTVT.

The chain recombines TRBV5-1 with TRBJ2-3, with D perhaps matching TRBD1 (6 bases). The CDR3 has 13 amino acids. The germline V gene has CDR1 SGHRS and CDR2 YFSETQ. Deletions cut 4 bases from V and 8 bases from J, with 14 bases between. The CDR3: CASSTGTSGTQYF. The CDR3, as DNA: TGCGCCAGCAGCACTGGGACAAGCGGTACGCAGTATTTT. Variable domain in full (rest from reference TRBV5-1 and TRBJ2-3): KAGVTQTPRYLIKTRGQQVTLSCSPISGHRSVSWYQQTPGQGLQFLFEYFSETQRNKGNFPGRFSGRQFSNSRSEMNVSTLELGDSALYLCASSTGTSGTQYFGPGTRLTVL.

The chain couples TRBV4-1 to TRBJ2-3; D is unclear. This CDR3 is built from 14 residues. From germline, CDR1 is MGHRA and CDR2 YSYEKL. Between the trimmed V and J ends, which lost 4 bases and 6 bases, there was a span of 14 bases. The CDR3 bases are TGCGCCAGCAGCCCTAAATGGGCCCTGGATACGCAGTATTTT. Translated, it gives CASSPKWALDTQYF.

The chain carries TRBV10-1 and TRBJ2-7, with TRBD1 matching 9 bases. The germline V gene has CDR1 WNHNN and CDR2 SYGVQD (reference sequence). The CDR3 covers 15 residues. Losses at the gene ends were 2 bases for V and 4 bases for J; bases not matched to a gene: 6. CDR3 bases: TGCGCCAGCAGTGAGGGGACAGGGTTGACGTACGAGCAGTACTTC. It is translated as CASSEGTGLTYEQYF.

This clone appeared once. V is TRBV2 and J is TRBJ1-5; D is uncertain. Germline-derived CDR1 and CDR2 are SNHLY and FYNNEI. The CDR3 contains 14 residues. Trimming removed 3 bases from V and 2 bases from J, with 8 bases in between. This chain's CDR3 is CASSDRVGNQPQHF. CDR3 nucleotides: TGTGCCAGCAGTGATCGGGTCGGCAATCAGCCCCAGCATTTT.

This chain joins TRBV5-4 and TRBJ2-5; D might be TRBD1 (6 bases). V lost 3 bases and J 3 bases, leaving 9 bases between the germline ends. The CDR3 runs 13 residues. Germline CDR1 reads SGHNT; CDR2 reads YYREEE (reference sequence). CDR3 DNA: TGTGCCAGCAGCTCCTGGACAGAAGAGACCCAGTACTTC. This translates into CASSSWTEETQYF.

This clone was counted once. This chain joins TRBV6-6 and TRBJ2-6; TRBD1 aligns across 9 bases. Germline-derived CDR1 and CDR2 are MNHNY and SVGAGI (reference sequence). This CDR3 has 16 residues. This CDR3 is CVVRDRVVSGANVLTF. In nucleotides, the CDR3 is TGTGTCGTCCGGGACAGGGTCGTCTCTGGGGCCAACGTCCTGACTTTC.

CDR3 sequence reads: CASTQKGDTQYF. The CDR3 DNA sequence: TGTGCCAGCACCCAGAAGGGGGATACGCAGTATTTT. The chain uses TRBV7-2 and TRBJ2-3; a weak D match, TRBD1 (5 bases). This CDR3 has 12 residues. CDR1 is SGHTA, CDR2 FQGNSA, per germline. Trimming removed 7 bases from V and 6 bases from J, with 11 bases in between.

The chain carries TRBV6-5 and TRBJ2-3, with D possibly matching TRBD2 (6 bases). Germline V gene sequence: CDR1 MNHEY, CDR2 SVGAGI. The CDR3 runs 14 residues. V was shortened by 1 base and J by 8 bases, with 13 bases between the two germline ends. The CDR3 nucleotides are TGTGCCAGCAGTTACTGGGACTCGCCTGGTACGCAGTATTTT. It yields the protein CASSYWDSPGTQYF.

The chain is built from TRBV7-8 and TRBJ2-7; 10 bases map to TRBD1. The CDR3 spans 17 residues. CDR1 and CDR2 from the germline V gene are SGHVS and FQNEAQ. Germline trimming cut 1 base from V and 3 bases from J; bases unmatched to any gene: 9. CDR3 nucleotides: TGTGCCAGCAGCTTAGTTGGAGGACAGGGGGGAATCTACGAGCAGTACTTC. It is translated as CASSLVGGQGGIYEQYF.